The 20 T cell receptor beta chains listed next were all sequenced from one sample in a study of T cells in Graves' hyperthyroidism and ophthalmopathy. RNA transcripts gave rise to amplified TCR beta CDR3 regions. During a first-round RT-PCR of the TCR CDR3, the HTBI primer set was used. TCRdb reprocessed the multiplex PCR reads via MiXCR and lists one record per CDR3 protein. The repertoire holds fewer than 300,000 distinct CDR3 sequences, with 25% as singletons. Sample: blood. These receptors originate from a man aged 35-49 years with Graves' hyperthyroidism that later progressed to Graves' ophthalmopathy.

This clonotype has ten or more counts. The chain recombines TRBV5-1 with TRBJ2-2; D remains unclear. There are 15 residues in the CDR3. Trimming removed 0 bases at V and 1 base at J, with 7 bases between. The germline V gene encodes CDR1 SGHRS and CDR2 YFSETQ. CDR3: CASSLAARNTGELFF. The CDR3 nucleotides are TGCGCCAGCAGCTTGGCCGCCAGGAACACCGGGGAGCTGTTTTTT.

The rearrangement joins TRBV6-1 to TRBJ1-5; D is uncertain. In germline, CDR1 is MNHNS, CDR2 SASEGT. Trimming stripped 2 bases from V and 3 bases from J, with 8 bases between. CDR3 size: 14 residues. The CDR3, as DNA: TGTGCCAGCAGTGAAAGTGGGCCCAATCAGCCCCAGCATTTT. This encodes CASSESGPNQPQHF.

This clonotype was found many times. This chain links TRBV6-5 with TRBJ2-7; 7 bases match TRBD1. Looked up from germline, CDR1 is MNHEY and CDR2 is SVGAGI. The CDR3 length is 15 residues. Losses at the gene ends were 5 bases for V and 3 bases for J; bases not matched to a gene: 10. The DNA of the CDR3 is TGTGCCAGCAGTAGCCTTTGGGACAGCCGCTACGAGCAGTACTTC. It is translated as CASSSLWDSRYEQYF.

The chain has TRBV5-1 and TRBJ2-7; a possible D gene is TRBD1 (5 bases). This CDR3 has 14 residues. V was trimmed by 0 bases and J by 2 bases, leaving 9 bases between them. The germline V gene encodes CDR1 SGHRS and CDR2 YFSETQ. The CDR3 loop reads CASSLVSGPYEQYF. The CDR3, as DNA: TGCGCCAGCAGCTTGGTCTCAGGGCCCTACGAGCAGTACTTC.

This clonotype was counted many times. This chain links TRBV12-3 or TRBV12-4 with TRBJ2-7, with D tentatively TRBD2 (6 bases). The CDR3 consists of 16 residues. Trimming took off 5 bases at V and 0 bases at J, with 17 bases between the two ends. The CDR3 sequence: CASSGTPSAYSYEQYF. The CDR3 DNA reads TGTGCCAGCAGTGGGACTCCTAGCGCCTACTCCTACGAGCAGTACTTC.

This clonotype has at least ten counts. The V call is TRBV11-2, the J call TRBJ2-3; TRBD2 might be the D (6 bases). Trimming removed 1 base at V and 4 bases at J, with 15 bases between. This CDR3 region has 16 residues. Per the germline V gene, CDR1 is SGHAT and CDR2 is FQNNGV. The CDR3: CASSLGGVGESDTQYF. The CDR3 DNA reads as TGTGCCAGCAGCTTAGGGGGGGTGGGCGAGTCAGATACGCAGTATTTT.

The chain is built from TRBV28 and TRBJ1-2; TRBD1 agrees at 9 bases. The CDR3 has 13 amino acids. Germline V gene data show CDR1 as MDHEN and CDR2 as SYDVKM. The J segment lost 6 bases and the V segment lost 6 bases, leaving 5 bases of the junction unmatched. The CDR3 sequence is CASRQGAQHGYTF. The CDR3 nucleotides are TGTGCCAGCAGACAGGGGGCTCAGCATGGCTACACCTTC.

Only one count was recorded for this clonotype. For the CDR3, the DNA is TGTGCCAGCAGCGCTGGACAGGTTGCAGAGACCCAGTACTTC. Translated: CASSAGQVAETQYF. This chain uses TRBV11-1 with TRBJ2-5, with TRBD1 matching 7 bases. V dropped 5 bases and J dropped 4; count of bases not matched to a gene: 7. The CDR3 consists of 14 residues. The germline gives CDR1 SGHAT, CDR2 FQDESV (reference sequence).

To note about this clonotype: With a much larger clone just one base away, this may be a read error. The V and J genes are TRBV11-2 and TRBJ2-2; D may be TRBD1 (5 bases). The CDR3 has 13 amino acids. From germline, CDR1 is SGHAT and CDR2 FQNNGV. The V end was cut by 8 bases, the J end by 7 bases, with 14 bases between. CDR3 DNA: TGTGCCAGCGGCCTTCAGGGCCTCGGGGAGCTGTTTTTT. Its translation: CASGLQGLGELFF.

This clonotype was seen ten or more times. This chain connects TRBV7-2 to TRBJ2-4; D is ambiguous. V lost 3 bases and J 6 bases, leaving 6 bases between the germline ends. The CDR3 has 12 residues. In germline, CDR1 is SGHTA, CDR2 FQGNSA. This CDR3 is CASSFKTNIQYF. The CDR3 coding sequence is TGTGCCAGCAGCTTCAAGACAAACATTCAGTACTTC.

For the CDR3, the DNA is TGCAGTGCTAGAGCCCCGACAGCATCTGGAAACACCATATATTTT. It translates to CSARAPTASGNTIYF. The chain uses TRBV20-1 and TRBJ1-3, with D possibly matching TRBD1 (5 bases). Germline CDR1 and CDR2: DFQATT and SNEGSKA (reference sequence). The CDR3 sequence is 15 residues long. V lost 1 base and J lost 1, with 11 bases in between.

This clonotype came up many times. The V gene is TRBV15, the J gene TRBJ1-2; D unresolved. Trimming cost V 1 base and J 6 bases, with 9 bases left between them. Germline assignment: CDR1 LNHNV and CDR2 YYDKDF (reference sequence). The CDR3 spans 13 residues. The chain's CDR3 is CATSRVREDGYTF. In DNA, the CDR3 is TGTGCCACCAGCAGAGTGCGAGAGGATGGCTACACCTTC.

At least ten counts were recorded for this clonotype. CDR3 protein: CAISERVGANVLTF. CDR3 nucleotides: TGTGCCATCAGTGAGCGGGTCGGGGCCAACGTCCTGACTTTC. The chain employs TRBV10-3 and TRBJ2-6; D uncertain. From germline, CDR1 is ENHRY and CDR2 SYGVKD. This CDR3 comprises 14 residues. Trimming shortened V by 2 bases and J by 4 bases, and 6 bases separated the two germline ends.

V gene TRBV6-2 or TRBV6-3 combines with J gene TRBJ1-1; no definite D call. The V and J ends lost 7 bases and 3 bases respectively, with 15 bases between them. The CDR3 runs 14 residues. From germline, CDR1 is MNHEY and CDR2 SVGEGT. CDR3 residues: CASTLGMIDTEAFF. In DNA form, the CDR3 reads TGTGCCAGCACCCTCGGGATGATCGACACTGAAGCTTTCTTT.

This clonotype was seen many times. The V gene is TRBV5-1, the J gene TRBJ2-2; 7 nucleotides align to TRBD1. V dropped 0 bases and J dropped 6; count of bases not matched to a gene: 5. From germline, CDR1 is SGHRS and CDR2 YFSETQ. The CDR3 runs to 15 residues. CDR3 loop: CASSLEGALAGELFF. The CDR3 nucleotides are TGCGCCAGCAGCTTGGAGGGGGCGTTGGCCGGGGAGCTGTTTTTT. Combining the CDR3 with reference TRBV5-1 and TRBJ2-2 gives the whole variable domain KAGVTQTPRYLIKTRGQQVTLSCSPISGHRSVSWYQQTPGQGLQFLFEYFSETQRNKGNFPGRFSGRQFSNSRSEMNVSTLELGDSALYLCASSLEGALAGELFFGEGSRLTVL.

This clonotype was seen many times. The CDR3: CATSDDAGTLQETQYF. In DNA, the CDR3 is TGTGCCACCAGTGATGATGCCGGGACACTCCAAGAGACCCAGTACTTC. The V gene is TRBV24-1, the J gene TRBJ2-5, with a weak D call TRBD1 (6 bases). CDR1 is KGHDR and CDR2 is SFDVKD in the germline V gene. V was cut by 3 bases and J by 1 base, with 14 bases left in between. This CDR3 is 16 amino acids long.

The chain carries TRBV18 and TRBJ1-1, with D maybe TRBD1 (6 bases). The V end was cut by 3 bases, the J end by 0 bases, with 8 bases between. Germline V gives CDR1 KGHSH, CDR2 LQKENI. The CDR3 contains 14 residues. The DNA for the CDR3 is TGTGCCAGCTCACCGGGGGCCTTGAACACTGAAGCTTTCTTT. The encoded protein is CASSPGALNTEAFF.

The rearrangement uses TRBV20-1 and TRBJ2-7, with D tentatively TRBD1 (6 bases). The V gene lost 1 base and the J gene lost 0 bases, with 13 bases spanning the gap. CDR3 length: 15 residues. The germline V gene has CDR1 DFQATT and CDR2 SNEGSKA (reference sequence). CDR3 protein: CSARAERTDSYEQYF. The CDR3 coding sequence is TGCAGTGCTAGAGCTGAGAGGACAGACTCCTACGAGCAGTACTTC.

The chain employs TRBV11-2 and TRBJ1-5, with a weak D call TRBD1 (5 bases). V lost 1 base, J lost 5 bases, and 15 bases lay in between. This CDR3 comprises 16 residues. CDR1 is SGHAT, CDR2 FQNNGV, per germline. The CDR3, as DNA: TGTGCCAGCAGCTTAGTGGGGGGGTCGGGTGATCAGCCCCAGCATTTT. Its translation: CASSLVGGSGDQPQHF.

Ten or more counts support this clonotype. CDR3 in DNA: TGTGCCAGCAGCCCGAGGACTAGCGGGAGTGAGTACTTC. As protein: CASSPRTSGSEYF. J is TRBJ2-7 and V is TRBV11-1; 13 nucleotides line up with TRBD2. Germline CDR1 and CDR2: SGHAT and FQDESV (reference sequence). CDR3 size: 13 residues. The junction had 6 bases not matched to a gene; V was cut back by 5 bases and J by 11 bases.